This T cell receptor (beta chain) was captured by sequencing in a study of T cell responses to AZD1222 COVID-19 vaccine. Study overall: Pooled samples include second doses given at about 4 or 12 weeks.

The CDR3 covers 16 residues. Per the germline V gene, CDR1 is SGHTS and CDR2 is YDEGEE. The V and J ends lost 0 bases and 2 bases, in that order; junction bases with no gene match: 7. The table came from immunoSEQ multiplex PCR; TCRdb's copy has only in-frame clones and leaves some out. Among 90,000 to 150,000 clones, more than 75% were seen once, and the ten largest hold roughly 3.5%. The chain uses TRBV5-8 and TRBJ1-2; 7 bases map to TRBD1. Source: peripheral blood, taken on day 0 of AZD1222 vaccination. This receptor was identified in an adult in good health. The CDR3 nucleotides are TGTGCCAGCAGCTTGGACGGGACAGCCACCAACTATGGCTACACCTTC. Amino acids: CASSLDGTATNYGYTF.